The 31 T cell receptor beta chains below all came from one sample that was sequenced in a study of shared clonotypes between healthy human individuals. Profiling relied on immunoSEQ multiplex PCR, and the TCRdb table lists in-frame clones only, not all of them. Found here are some 2,000,000 clones, nearly 97% of them singletons; the top ten hold less than 0.15%. Sequences were obtained from naive CD4+ T cells sorted from blood. Subset meaning: CD45RA+ positively selected. The receptors were gathered from a young man in good health.

This clone has a single count. The chain employs TRBV7-2 and TRBJ1-5; tentative D call: TRBD1 (5 bases). Per the germline V gene, CDR1 is SGHTA and CDR2 is FQGNSA. The V and J ends lost 4 bases and 6 bases respectively, with 19 bases between them. CDR3 size: 16 residues. This CDR3 is CASSSHAGRTTQPQHF. DNA of the CDR3: TGTGCCAGCAGCTCCCACGCAGGGAGGACGACTCAGCCCCAGCATTTT.

The V call is TRBV5-1, the J call TRBJ1-6; D remains unclear. Trimming took off 5 bases at V and 7 bases at J, with 16 bases between the two ends. CDR1 is SGHRS and CDR2 is YFSETQ in the germline V gene. This CDR3 comprises 15 residues. The CDR3 DNA reads as TGCGCCAGCAGGGGCACCCGATTGTCAAATTCACCCCTCCACTTT. Amino acids: CASRGTRLSNSPLHF.

The chain has TRBV4-1 and TRBJ2-3; TRBD2 matches 7 bases. Germline V gene lookup returns CDR1 MGHRA and CDR2 YSYEKL. The V and J ends lost 4 bases and 2 bases, in that order; junction bases with no gene match: 6. The CDR3 sequence is 15 residues long. CDR3 residues: CASSPWTRDTDTQYF. In DNA form, the CDR3 reads TGCGCCAGCAGCCCCTGGACTAGAGACACAGATACGCAGTATTTT.

The rearrangement links TRBV7-8 to TRBJ2-3; D call uncertain. Germline V lookup: CDR1 SGHVS, CDR2 FQNEAQ. V shed 4 bases and J shed 6 bases, with 8 bases lying between them. The CDR3 totals 12 residues. CDR3: CASSSLEDTQYF. CDR3 nucleotides: TGTGCCAGCAGCTCGCTAGAGGATACGCAGTATTTT.

The chain recombines TRBV7-2 with TRBJ1-5, with D possibly TRBD1 on 5 matching bases. The CDR3 is 16 amino acids. V gave up 4 bases and J gave up 0 bases, with 13 bases separating them. Germline assignment: CDR1 SGHTA and CDR2 FQGNSA. The CDR3 sequence: CASSSPAGLSNQPQHF. The CDR3, as DNA: TGTGCCAGCAGCTCACCGGCGGGACTTAGCAATCAGCCCCAGCATTTT.

The chain joins TRBV6-1 to TRBJ1-1; D unresolved. V lost 6 bases and J 0 bases, leaving 8 bases between the germline ends. The CDR3 is 13 amino acids. The germline gives CDR1 MNHNS, CDR2 SASEGT. The chain's CDR3 is CASRRPMNTEAFF. The CDR3 DNA is TGTGCCAGCAGACGGCCCATGAACACTGAAGCTTTCTTT.

This chain connects TRBV9 to TRBJ2-7; 13 nucleotides agree with TRBD2. From germline, CDR1 is SGDLS and CDR2 YYNGEE. Trimming took 0 bases from V and 5 from J; bases not matched to a gene: 5. CDR3 length: 16 residues. CDR3 DNA: TGTGCCAGCAGCGTAGAACTAGCGGGGGGGCTAGACGAGCAGTACTTC. This gives the protein CASSVELAGGLDEQYF.

The chain carries TRBV9 and TRBJ1-3; 7 nucleotides align to TRBD1. Trimming at V came to 4 bases and at J to 0 bases, leaving 10 bases not matched to a gene. The length of the CDR3 is 17 residues. CDR1 SGDLS and CDR2 YYNGEE come from the germline V gene. In DNA form, the CDR3 reads TGTGCCAGCAGCCTTGGGACAGTGCTGGGCTCTGGAAACACCATATATTTT. This translates into CASSLGTVLGSGNTIYF.

The rearrangement joins TRBV5-1 to TRBJ2-1; D call uncertain. Germline V gives CDR1 SGHRS, CDR2 YFSETQ. The CDR3 length is 15 residues. The germline V and J ends were trimmed by 5 bases and 5 bases, with 17 bases remaining between them. CDR3 loop: CASRLGLRAHNEQFF. In DNA form, the CDR3 reads TGCGCCAGCAGACTCGGTCTCAGAGCCCACAATGAGCAGTTCTTC.

This rearrangement joins TRBV18 to TRBJ1-5, with no clear D. V shed 0 bases and J shed 2 bases, with 11 bases lying between them. Per germline, CDR1 KGHSH and CDR2 LQKENI. This CDR3 comprises 16 residues. CDR3 amino acids: CASSPPMSGGNQPQHF. The CDR3 DNA reads TGTGCCAGCTCACCACCGATGTCTGGGGGCAATCAGCCCCAGCATTTT.

In this sample, this clone turned up once. The CDR3 DNA follows: TGCGCCAGCAGCCTGGGACAGGGGAGCCAAGAGACCCAGTACTTC. This translates into CASSLGQGSQETQYF. The chain carries TRBV5-1 and TRBJ2-5; 10 nucleotides agree with TRBD1. Trimming at V came to 4 bases and at J to 1 base, leaving 4 bases not matched to a gene. Germline loops: CDR1 SGHRS, CDR2 YFSETQ. This CDR3 has 15 amino acids.

This chain links TRBV6-6 with TRBJ2-2, with 9 bases lining up with TRBD1. The CDR3 sequence is 15 residues long. The germline gives CDR1 MNHNY, CDR2 SVGAGI (reference sequence). With 4 bases clipped from V and 2 bases from J, the junction kept 2 bases outside the gene matches. In DNA form, the CDR3 reads TGTGCCAGCAGTTCGGACAGGGGCAACACCGGGGAGCTGTTTTTT. Encoded protein: CASSSDRGNTGELFF.

The chain employs TRBV15 and TRBJ1-2; TRBD1 matches at 9 bases. Germline V lookup: CDR1 LNHNV, CDR2 YYDKDF (reference sequence). V was pared by 0 bases and J by 4 bases, with 6 bases of the junction left unmatched. The CDR3 has 16 amino acids. CDR3 loop: CATSRDRDRASYGYTF. CDR3 nucleotides: TGTGCCACCAGCAGAGATAGGGACAGGGCCTCCTATGGCTACACCTTC.

With regard to this clone: In the same sample, other DNA sequences code for this CDR3. V and J are TRBV6-5 and TRBJ2-3; no firm D call. The CDR3 totals 11 residues. The germline V gene has CDR1 MNHEY and CDR2 SVGAGI. Trimming took 4 bases from V and 4 from J, leaving 3 bases between them. CDR3 protein: CASSLSDTQYF. CDR3 coding DNA: TGTGCCAGCAGTTTGTCAGATACGCAGTATTTT.

The V and J genes are TRBV6-1 and TRBJ1-2, with TRBD1 matching over 8 bases. The CDR3 runs 15 residues. J lost 5 bases, V lost 4 bases, and 9 bases had no gene match. The germline gives CDR1 MNHNS, CDR2 SASEGT. The CDR3 region has the DNA TGTGCCAGCAGTGTGATGCTGGACAGGGATTATGGCTACACCTTC. Amino acids: CASSVMLDRDYGYTF.

The V call is TRBV7-9, the J call TRBJ1-6; 9 positions match TRBD1. Unmatched junction bases numbered 9, after V lost 5 bases and J lost 4 bases. Per the germline V gene, CDR1 is SEHNR and CDR2 is FQNEAQ (reference sequence). CDR3 size: 17 residues. In DNA form, the CDR3 reads TGTGCCAGCAGCCAGGAGGGGACAGGGAAATATAATTCACCCCTCCACTTT. Translated: CASSQEGTGKYNSPLHF.

J is TRBJ1-3 and V is TRBV2; D may be TRBD1 (5 bases). V gave up 6 bases and J gave up 1 base, with 13 bases separating them. The CDR3 contains 15 residues. Germline assignment: CDR1 SNHLY and CDR2 FYNNEI. The CDR3 sequence: CASSLAWGSGNTIYF. For the CDR3, the DNA is TGTGCCAGCAGCCTCGCTTGGGGGTCTGGAAACACCATATATTTT.

V and J are TRBV11-2 and TRBJ2-1, with D perhaps being TRBD1 or TRBD2 (5 bases each). The V gene's germline CDR1 is SGHAT and CDR2 FQNNGV. The CDR3 totals 14 residues. Trimming cost V 6 bases and J 5 bases, with 14 bases left between them. CDR3 protein: CASRSLMGHNEQFF. In DNA, the CDR3 is TGTGCCAGCAGGTCCTTGATGGGACACAATGAGCAGTTCTTC.

The chain carries TRBV5-1 and TRBJ2-1; 7 nucleotides align to TRBD2. V lost 0 bases, J lost 4 bases, and 7 bases stayed unmatched. This CDR3 comprises 16 residues. Germline CDR1 SGHRS, CDR2 YFSETQ. The DNA for the CDR3 is TGCGCCAGCAGCTTGGCCCGGCTAGCGGATTACAATGAGCAGTTCTTC. The encoded protein is CASSLARLADYNEQFF.

The J gene is TRBJ1-6, the V gene TRBV5-4; D gene unclear. Trimming stripped 1 base from V and 0 bases from J, with 8 bases between. The CDR3 loop spans 16 amino acids. In germline, CDR1 is SGHNT, CDR2 YYREEE (reference sequence). CDR3 amino acids: CASSLKVSSYNSPLHF. The CDR3 DNA reads as TGTGCCAGCAGCTTGAAGGTCTCCTCCTATAATTCACCCCTCCACTTT.

The chain carries TRBV28 and TRBJ2-5; 8 nucleotides agree with TRBD2. The CDR3 is made up of 14 amino acids. The germline CDR1 and CDR2 sequences are MDHEN and SYDVKM. Unmatched junction bases numbered 4, after V lost 5 bases and J lost 2 bases. CDR3 in amino acids: CASSGGGLQETQYF. CDR3 DNA: TGTGCCAGCAGTGGCGGGGGGCTGCAAGAGACCCAGTACTTC. The whole variable domain, remainder taken from reference TRBV28 and TRBJ2-5, is DVKVTQSSRYLVKRTGEKVFLECVQDMDHENMFWYRQDPGLGLRLIYFSYDVKMKEKGDIPEGYSVSREKKERFSLILESASTNQTSMYLCASSGGGLQETQYFGPGTRLLVL.

This clone occurred once. V usage is TRBV5-1 and J usage is TRBJ2-1; TRBD2 aligns across 14 bases. Germline V gives CDR1 SGHRS, CDR2 YFSETQ. The CDR3 is made up of 16 amino acids. The J segment lost 8 bases and the V segment lost 3 bases, leaving 7 bases of the junction unmatched. This CDR3 reads CASSSGTSGGYDEQFF. The CDR3 DNA is TGCGCCAGCAGCTCCGGGACTAGCGGGGGTTATGATGAGCAGTTCTTC.

The chain carries TRBV10-3 and TRBJ1-2; D ambiguous. There are 13 residues in the CDR3. V was shortened by 4 bases and J by 4 bases, with 10 bases between the two germline ends. Germline lookup yields CDR1 ENHRY and CDR2 SYGVKD. CDR3 sequence reads: CAISGASFYGYTF. CDR3 DNA: TGTGCCATCAGTGGGGCCAGCTTCTATGGCTACACCTTC.

The chain links TRBV2 to TRBJ1-4; D not resolved. V lost 2 bases and J lost 3, with 10 bases in between. In germline, CDR1 is SNHLY, CDR2 FYNNEI. The CDR3 is 15 residues long. The CDR3 loop reads CASSETNWSNEKLFF. The CDR3 DNA is TGTGCCAGCAGTGAAACAAATTGGTCTAATGAAAAACTGTTTTTT. Full variable domain (outside the CDR3, taken from reference TRBV2 and TRBJ1-4): EPEVTQTPSHQVTQMGQEVILRCVPISNHLYFYWYRQILGQKVEFLVSFYNNEISEKSEIFDDQFSVERPDGSNFTLKIRSTKLEDSAMYFCASSETNWSNEKLFFGSGTQLSVL.

V usage is TRBV12-2 and J usage is TRBJ2-2; the table's D gene call, TRBD1, was not cross checked with the DNA. TRBV12-2 is shown as a pseudogene. The CDR3 sequence is 15 residues long. CDR3 in amino acids: CASRFSSAGRPELFF. The CDR3 DNA reads as TGTGCAAGTCGCTTTTCATCGGCAGGGCGACCGGAGCTGTTTTTT.

J is TRBJ1-5 and V is TRBV5-1; 8 nucleotides align to TRBD1. V trimming: 0 bases; J trimming: 5 bases; junction bases outside the gene matches: 4. CDR3 length equals 15 residues. CDR1 is SGHRS, CDR2 YFSETQ, per germline. The CDR3 is CASSLGPTGDQPQHF. The DNA of the CDR3 is TGCGCCAGCAGCTTGGGACCGACAGGGGATCAGCCCCAGCATTTT.

This clone was recorded only once. The V gene is TRBV6-1, the J gene TRBJ2-1, with D unclear. Trimming removed 0 bases from V and 10 bases from J, with 13 bases in between. CDR3 length: 14 residues. Germline loops: CDR1 MNHNS, CDR2 SASEGT. The CDR3 region has the DNA TGTGCCAGCAGTGAAGCGGCCACACCGCACGAGCAGTTCTTC. It codes for CASSEAATPHEQFF.

The DNA for the CDR3 is TGTGCCAGCAGCCCCTTTGACTGGACAGCGCAAGAGACCCAGTACTTC. Its protein is CASSPFDWTAQETQYF. The rearrangement links TRBV14 to TRBJ2-5, with D maybe TRBD1 (6 bases). Per germline, CDR1 SGHDN and CDR2 FVKESK. The CDR3 sequence is 16 residues long. Trimming shortened V by 4 bases and J by 2 bases, and 17 bases separated the two germline ends.

The chain uses TRBV6-1 and TRBJ1-2, with no clear D. This CDR3 region has 13 residues. V lost 7 bases, J lost 8 bases, and 17 bases lay in between. The V gene's germline CDR1 is MNHNS and CDR2 SASEGT. The CDR3, as DNA: TGTGCCAGCACCGGGAAGACGGCCACCGGCTACACCTTC. Translated, it gives CASTGKTATGYTF.

The gene calls are TRBV28 and TRBJ2-7; D is ambiguous. CDR1 and CDR2 from the germline V gene are MDHEN and SYDVKM. This CDR3 contains 13 residues. Between the trimmed V and J ends, which lost 8 bases and 5 bases, there was a span of 16 bases. The chain's CDR3 is CASSQPALHEQYF. The CDR3 region has the DNA TGTGCCAGCTCTCAACCGGCCCTCCACGAGCAGTACTTC.

This chain uses TRBV11-2 with TRBJ2-1, with a possible D match to TRBD1 (6 bases). CDR3 length: 11 amino acids. V was cut by 8 bases and J by 6 bases, with 8 bases left in between. Germline CDR1 SGHAT, CDR2 FQNNGV. CDR3 loop: CASGTINEQFF. Written as DNA, the CDR3 is TGTGCCAGCGGGACAATCAATGAGCAGTTCTTC.